Shown below are 10 T cell receptor beta chains from a single sample sequenced in a study of T cells in narcolepsy. TCRdb keeps only in-frame clones here, not all; method: immunoSEQ multiplex PCR. The top ten clones hold approximately 1% of a sample with 25,000 to 35,000 clones, around 79% of them seen once. What was sequenced was CD45RA- memory CD4+ T cells from PBMCs. All receptors derive from a human donor with narcolepsy.

This rearrangement joins TRBV11-2 to TRBJ2-2; perhaps TRBD2 as D (6 bases). The CDR3 extends over 16 amino acids. The V end was cut by 7 bases, the J end by 4 bases, with 19 bases between. Germline-derived CDR1 and CDR2 are SGHAT and FQNNGV. The chain's CDR3 is CASTPAGGVFTGELFF. DNA of the CDR3: TGTGCCAGCACCCCGGCCGGCGGGGTTTTCACCGGGGAGCTGTTTTTT.

The rearrangement links TRBV7-8 to TRBJ2-3; maybe TRBD2 (5 bases). CDR1 is SGHVS and CDR2 is FQNEAQ in the germline V gene. The V and J ends lost 5 bases and 0 bases respectively, with 15 bases between them. There are 16 residues in the CDR3. The CDR3 coding sequence is TGTGCCAGCAGCCCCGAAGTTCGGGGAAGCACAGATACGCAGTATTTT. Amino acids: CASSPEVRGSTDTQYF. Complete variable domain (other parts from reference TRBV7-8 and TRBJ2-3): GAGVSQSPRYKVAKRGQDVALRCDPISGHVSLFWYQQALGQGPEFLTYFQNEAQLDKSGLPSDRFFAERPEGSVSTLKIQRTQQEDSAVYLCASSPEVRGSTDTQYFGPGTRLTVL.

This chain links TRBV27 with TRBJ1-2, with 11 bases identical to TRBD1. The junction had 3 bases not matched to a gene; V was cut back by 6 bases and J by 0 bases. This CDR3 is built from 15 residues. Germline V gene data show CDR1 as MNHEY and CDR2 as SMNVEV (reference sequence). The CDR3 coding sequence is TGTGCCAGCAGCCGGGACAGGGGGACTAACTATGGCTACACCTTC. Its translation is CASSRDRGTNYGYTF.

This clone showed up just a few times. V is TRBV4-3 and J is TRBJ2-7; TRBD2 aligns across 11 bases. Germline assignment: CDR1 LGHNA and CDR2 YSLEER. This CDR3 region has 19 residues. V gave up 0 bases and J gave up 4 bases; unmatched junction bases: 14. CDR3 coding DNA: TGCGCCAGCAGCCAAGATGGACAAGGGCTAGCGGGAGGAAGGTACGAGCAGTACTTC. Its protein is CASSQDGQGLAGGRYEQYF.

This chain joins TRBV6-6 and TRBJ1-3; D not certain. V was cut by 6 bases and J by 0 bases, with 9 bases left in between. This CDR3 has 14 residues. The germline gives CDR1 MNHNY, CDR2 SVGAGI (reference sequence). This chain's CDR3 is CASSLGISGNTIYF. CDR3 in DNA: TGTGCCAGCAGCCTAGGGATCTCTGGAAACACCATATATTTT.

This clone was found a few times. V gene TRBV6-4 combines with J gene TRBJ2-7; 9 bases line up with TRBD2. CDR3 length: 15 residues. The germline V gene has CDR1 MRHNA and CDR2 SNTAGT. After removal of 6 bases from V and 2 bases from J, the junction contained 8 bases not matched to a gene. CDR3 residues: CASRTGLAPPYEQYF. CDR3 bases: TGTGCCAGCAGGACTGGACTAGCGCCACCCTACGAGCAGTACTTC.

This chain links TRBV19 with TRBJ2-2; no reliable D call. CDR1 LNHDA and CDR2 SQIVND come from the germline V gene (reference sequence). The CDR3 runs 15 residues. Trimming shortened V by 5 bases and J by 1 base, and 11 bases separated the two germline ends. As DNA, the CDR3 is TGTGCCAGTAGTGTCCGGGTCGTGAACACCGGGGAGCTGTTTTTT. This codes for CASSVRVVNTGELFF.

V and J are TRBV9 and TRBJ1-1; D is unclear. Germline CDR1 reads SGDLS; CDR2 reads YYNGEE. CDR3 size: 14 residues. V was shortened by 0 bases and J by 1 base, with 7 bases between the two germline ends. CDR3 nucleotide sequence: TGTGCCAGCAGCGTAGGGCCGACGAACACTGAAGCTTTCTTT. Residues: CASSVGPTNTEAFF.

This clone was counted a few times. The CDR3 DNA is TGTGCCAGCAGCTCCCCGCCCCGACTAGATCCTTCGAATACGCAGTATTTT. This encodes CASSSPPRLDPSNTQYF. The rearrangement joins TRBV7-9 to TRBJ2-3; D is perhaps TRBD2 (6 bases). The V gene's germline CDR1 is SEHNR and CDR2 FQNEAQ (reference sequence). V was cut by 4 bases and J by 7 bases, with 24 bases left in between. The CDR3 loop spans 17 amino acids.

The chain is built from TRBV11-3 and TRBJ2-7; D gene uncertain. The CDR3 has 12 residues. Germline-derived CDR1 and CDR2 are SGHNT and YENEEA. V was clipped by 5 bases and J by 2 bases, with 7 bases between them. The DNA of the CDR3 is TGTGCCAGCAGCAACCGACCCTACGAGCAGTACTTC. Its translation: CASSNRPYEQYF.